This T cell receptor beta chain derives from a study of cytomegalovirus exposure and HLA in healthy donors. Points from the study as a whole: The authors later found HLA-associated TCR beta chains more clonally expanded than equally common others.

A few counts support this clone. Its antigen is undetermined. The CDR3 is 17 residues long. V shed 2 bases, J shed 3 bases, and the junction held 10 bases outside the gene matches. CDR1 and CDR2 from the germline V gene are SGDLS and YYNGEE. It was with 60 Vbeta and 13 Jbeta primers that the PCR ran. How the authors handled the data: Per a later analysis, the number of unique TCR beta chains was about 80 million, of which about 11 million were shared. The protocol was immunoSEQ multiplex PCR, while the TCRdb copy is restricted to in-frame clones and leaves out a portion. The DNA gave D and trimming, while V, J and clone size come from that table. The sample shows about 200,000 clones, roughly 79% of them seen only once.

The V and J genes are TRBV9 and TRBJ2-2; 7 nucleotides line up with TRBD2. Sequencing input: PBMCs. The TCR comes from a man between 18 and 35 years old in good health and CMV-seronegative. CDR3 nucleotide sequence: TGTGCCAGCAGCGTGATGAGGTGGACTAGTGACACCGGGGAGCTGTTTTTT. Protein: CASSVMRWTSDTGELFF.